Below are 22 T cell receptor beta chains sequenced from a single sample in a study of T cell repertoires in cytomegalovirus infection (dated by TCRdb to the late 2010s). TCRdb lists the instrument as Illumina HiSeq 1500. TCRdb applied fastp at Q25 and MiXCR to the public reads, then kept only in-frame beta chains. Records with the same CDR3 protein are collapsed into one entry carrying the most frequent genes and DNA. In all, the sample holds 200,000 to 250,000 distinct CDR3 sequences, and around 6.4% of those were seen once. 6.5% of the sample is in the top ten clones. Material: PBMCs. The receptors come from a human donor in good health (CMV status not recorded). Some clones in this sample may be carry-over from other donors' samples.

This sequence joins TRBV6-2 or TRBV6-3 and TRBJ1-6, with TRBD1 identical over 8 bases. V trimming: 6 bases; J trimming: 6 bases; junction bases outside the gene matches: 7. In germline, CDR1 is MNHEY, CDR2 SVGEGT. The CDR3 length is 15 residues. The CDR3 sequence is CASSQDRAFNSPLHF. CDR3 DNA: TGTGCCAGCAGCCAGGACAGGGCGTTTAATTCACCCCTCCACTTT.

This clonotype appeared many times. This CDR3 reads CASSVAGTETDTQYF. The CDR3 nucleotides are TGTGCCAGCAGCGTAGCCGGGACAGAGACAGATACGCAGTATTTT. The chain combines TRBV9 with TRBJ2-3; 7 nucleotides line up with TRBD1. CDR1 SGDLS and CDR2 YYNGEE come from the germline V gene. The ends lost 0 bases at V and 3 bases at J; junction bases unmatched: 4. The CDR3 extends over 15 amino acids.

This clonotype was detected a few times. V is TRBV20-1 and J is TRBJ1-1; D is possibly TRBD1 (6 bases). V was cut by 4 bases and J by 7 bases, with 10 bases left in between. Germline V lookup: CDR1 DFQATT, CDR2 SNEGSKA (reference sequence). This CDR3 is built from 11 residues. CDR3 in DNA: TGCAGTGCTACTGGACAGCTTGAAGCTTTCTTT. Translated, it gives CSATGQLEAFF.

This clonotype appeared many times. The gene calls are TRBV7-9 and TRBJ1-1; 7 nucleotides align to TRBD1. CDR1 and CDR2 (germline): SEHNR, FQNEAQ (reference sequence). The CDR3 has 15 amino acids. Unmatched junction bases numbered 10, after V lost 5 bases and J lost 4 bases. The CDR3: CASSQERGQFTEAFF. For the CDR3, the DNA is TGTGCCAGCAGCCAAGAAAGGGGACAGTTCACTGAAGCTTTCTTT.

This clonotype occurred many times. This rearrangement joins TRBV7-3 to TRBJ2-6; 10 nucleotides match TRBD2. The germline CDR1 and CDR2 sequences are SGHTA and FQGTGA. J was trimmed by 0 bases and V by 4 bases; bases with no gene match: 3. There are 17 residues in the CDR3. The CDR3 bases are TGTGCCAGCAGCTCGACTAGCGGGCACTCTGGGGCCAACGTCCTGACTTTC. Amino acids: CASSSTSGHSGANVLTF.

The sample holds many counts of this clonotype. The rearrangement links TRBV7-2 to TRBJ2-7; D remains unclear. Deletions cut 2 bases from V and 6 bases from J, with 8 bases between. The V gene's germline CDR1 is SGHTA and CDR2 FQGNSA. The CDR3 spans 12 residues. The CDR3: CASSLTLVEQYF. CDR3 nucleotides: TGTGCCAGCAGCTTAACCCTGGTCGAGCAGTACTTC.

This clonotype appeared many times. J is TRBJ2-2 and V is TRBV6-2 or TRBV6-3; the match to TRBD2 covers 10 bases. CDR1 and CDR2 (germline): MNHEY, SVGEGT. The CDR3 covers 17 residues. The trim removed 6 bases at V and 4 bases at J, leaving 11 bases unmatched. The CDR3 nucleotides read TGTGCCAGCAGACATCTTTCTAGCGGGGGTCTCACCGGGGAGCTGTTTTTT. This gives the protein CASRHLSSGGLTGELFF.

The V gene is TRBV7-9, the J gene TRBJ2-3; the D gene is possibly TRBD2 (5 bases). The CDR3 is made up of 17 amino acids. V lost 3 bases and J 1 base, leaving 17 bases between the germline ends. Per the germline V gene, CDR1 is SEHNR and CDR2 is FQNEAQ (reference sequence). In DNA form, the CDR3 reads TGTGCCAGCAGCTTGAACAGACGGGCCGGGGGCACAGATACGCAGTATTTT. It specifies CASSLNRRAGGTDTQYF.

This clonotype was seen only a few times. This chain uses TRBV29-1 with TRBJ2-5; D is possibly TRBD2 (6 bases). Germline values: CDR1 SQVTM, CDR2 ANQGSEA. This CDR3 has 14 amino acids. Trimming stripped 7 bases from V and 4 bases from J, with 19 bases between. The CDR3 region has the DNA TGCAGCGGCAGCGGGTCGCGGCTGGGAGAGACCCAGTACTTC. This sequence encodes CSGSGSRLGETQYF.

This clonotype has a handful of counts. This chain links TRBV9 with TRBJ2-7; 7 bases fit TRBD1. The CDR3 is made up of 14 amino acids. V lost 2 bases and J lost 1; bases outside the gene matches: 3. Looked up from germline, CDR1 is SGDLS and CDR2 is YYNGEE. CDR3 nucleotides: TGTGCCAGCAGCGTCGGGGACAGATCCTACGAGCAGTACTTC. It translates to CASSVGDRSYEQYF.

This clonotype was recorded many times. The chain couples TRBV12-5 to TRBJ1-1, with D possibly TRBD1 on 6 matching bases. This CDR3 comprises 13 residues. Germline values: CDR1 LGHNT, CDR2 FRNRAP. Trimming removed 0 bases at V and 4 bases at J, with 6 bases between. CDR3 nucleotide sequence: TGTGCTAGTGGTTTGGTAGGGGGCACTGAAGCTTTCTTT. It is translated as CASGLVGGTEAFF.

On this clonotype itself: Here the CDR3 omits its conserved ending phenylalanine or tryptophan, so a read error is the likely source. CDR3 DNA sequence: TGCAGTGCTAGAGTTGGGAGCGGGGAGTACTCTGGGGCCAACGTCCTGACTTAC. Amino acids: CSARVGSGEYSGANVLTY. The V gene is TRBV20-1, the J gene TRBJ2-6; 7 bases match TRBD2. Germline values: CDR1 DFQATT, CDR2 SNEGSKA (reference sequence). CDR3 length: 18 residues. Trimming removed 1 base from V and 0 bases from J; junction bases left unmatched: 9.

The table lists this clonotype with many counts. The rearrangement joins TRBV28 to TRBJ2-3; either TRBD1 or TRBD2 may supply D (5 bases each). Germline assignment: CDR1 MDHEN and CDR2 SYDVKM. The CDR3 loop spans 17 amino acids. Trimming removed 2 bases at V and 5 bases at J, with 20 bases between. CDR3 DNA sequence: TGTGCCAGCAGTTTAGACCGAGGGACCTATCTGGGAGATACGCAGTATTTT. Its protein is CASSLDRGTYLGDTQYF.

The sample holds many counts of this clonotype. This sequence joins TRBV12-3 or TRBV12-4 and TRBJ2-1; tentative D call: TRBD2 (6 bases). V was pared by 6 bases and J by 10 bases, with 25 bases between. The CDR3 totals 16 residues. CDR3 sequence (DNA): TGTGCCAGCAGCCCCATGTCCGGGACTTCGCGTTGGGAGCAGTTCTTC. Translating it yields CASSPMSGTSRWEQFF.

This clonotype came up many times. The rearrangement joins TRBV6-2 or TRBV6-3 to TRBJ1-5; D is unclear. The CDR3 is 13 residues long. CDR1 and CDR2 (germline): MNHEY, SVGEGT. With 3 bases removed from V and 2 bases from J, the gap between germline ends came to 5 bases. CDR3 nucleotide sequence: TGTGCCAGCAGTTATAAGGGCAATCAGCCCCAGCATTTT. Translated, it gives CASSYKGNQPQHF.

This clonotype was picked up many times. The rearrangement joins TRBV7-9 to TRBJ1-2; tentatively, D is TRBD1 (5 bases). Trimming took off 2 bases at V and 0 bases at J, with 13 bases between the two ends. CDR1 SEHNR and CDR2 FQNEAQ come from the germline V gene (reference sequence). This CDR3 region has 16 residues. For the CDR3, the DNA is TGTGCCAGCAGCTTAAGGAGGCAGGGCGCTAACTATGGCTACACCTTC. Translating it yields CASSLRRQGANYGYTF.

There are many counts of this clonotype. This sequence joins TRBV7-2 and TRBJ2-7; no clear D. The germline V gene encodes CDR1 SGHTA and CDR2 FQGNSA. This CDR3 spans 14 amino acids. Trimming pared 1 base from V and 7 bases from J, leaving 14 bases between. Here the CDR3 reads CASSLVHTYAEQYF. CDR3 coding DNA: TGTGCCAGCAGCTTAGTCCACACCTACGCTGAGCAGTACTTC.

This clonotype was recorded at least ten times. The rearrangement links TRBV19 to TRBJ2-1; 8 bases fit TRBD2. This CDR3 comprises 16 residues. Per germline, CDR1 LNHDA and CDR2 SQIVND (reference sequence). V shed 1 base and J 6 bases; nucleotides not matched to a gene: 8. CDR3 DNA sequence: TGTGCCAGTAGTATAGTCGGCGCGGGGGGTATCAATGAGCAGTTCTTC. Translating gives CASSIVGAGGINEQFF.

Ten or more counts support this clonotype. This chain connects TRBV6-2 or TRBV6-3 to TRBJ1-3, with a weak D call TRBD1 (6 bases). CDR1 MNHEY and CDR2 SVGEGT come from the germline V gene. Trimming took 5 bases from V and 0 from J, leaving 14 bases between them. The CDR3 is 16 residues long. This CDR3 reads CASSAGQKSSGNTIYF. The CDR3 nucleotides read TGTGCCAGCAGTGCCGGACAGAAGAGCTCTGGAAACACCATATATTTT.

This clonotype was observed at least ten times. This sequence joins TRBV12-3 or TRBV12-4 and TRBJ2-3; 12 positions match TRBD2. The CDR3 runs to 15 residues. The V segment lost 5 bases and the J segment 10 bases; nucleotides outside the gene matches: 10. The CDR3 region has the DNA TGTGCCAGCAGTGCCGGACTAGCGGGGCCTGTCCCGCAGTATTTT. It translates to CASSAGLAGPVPQYF.

This clonotype appeared a few times. The J gene is TRBJ2-7, the V gene TRBV5-5; D may correspond to TRBD1 or TRBD2 (5 bases each). Deletions cut 0 bases from V and 4 bases from J, with 20 bases between. The CDR3 totals 17 residues. CDR1 and CDR2 from the germline V gene are SGHKS and YYEKEE (reference sequence). The CDR3 nucleotides are TGTGCCAGCAGCTTGGAGGGGACGGACCTATCGGTTTACGAGCAGTACTTC. Its protein is CASSLEGTDLSVYEQYF.

This clonotype was detected many times. The chain carries TRBV14 and TRBJ2-1; D is perhaps TRBD1 (5 bases). The CDR3 contains 15 residues. V shed 4 bases and J shed 9 bases, with 19 bases lying between them. Germline values: CDR1 SGHDN, CDR2 FVKESK. The CDR3 region is CASSPDTRQGVEQFF. The CDR3 bases are TGTGCCAGCAGCCCAGATACTCGGCAGGGCGTTGAGCAGTTCTTC. The full variable domain, with the rest looked up from reference TRBV14 and TRBJ2-1, is EAGVTQFPSHSVIEKGQTVTLRCDPISGHDNLYWYRRVMGKEIKFLLHFVKESKQDESGMPNNRFLAERTGGTYSTLKVQPAELEDSGVYFCASSPDTRQGVEQFFGPGTRLTVL.